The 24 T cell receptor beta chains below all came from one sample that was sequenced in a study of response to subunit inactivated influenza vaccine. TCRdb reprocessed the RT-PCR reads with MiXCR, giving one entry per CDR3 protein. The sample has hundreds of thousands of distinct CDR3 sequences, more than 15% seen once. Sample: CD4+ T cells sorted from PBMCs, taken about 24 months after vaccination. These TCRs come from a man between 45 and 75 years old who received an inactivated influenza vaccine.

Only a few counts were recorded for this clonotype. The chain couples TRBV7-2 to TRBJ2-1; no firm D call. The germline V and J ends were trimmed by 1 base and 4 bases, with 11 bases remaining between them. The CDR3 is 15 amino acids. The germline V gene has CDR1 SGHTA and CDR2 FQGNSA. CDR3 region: CASSLEKSSYNEQFF. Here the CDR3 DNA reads TGTGCCAGCAGCTTAGAAAAAAGCTCTTACAATGAGCAGTTCTTC.

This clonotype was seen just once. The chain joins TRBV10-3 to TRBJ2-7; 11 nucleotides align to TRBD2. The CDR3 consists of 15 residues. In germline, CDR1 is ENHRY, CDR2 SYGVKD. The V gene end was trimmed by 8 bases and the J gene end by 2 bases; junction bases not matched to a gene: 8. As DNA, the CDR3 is TGTGCCATCGGGTCCGGGACTAGCGGCACCTACGAGCAGTACTTC. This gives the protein CAIGSGTSGTYEQYF.

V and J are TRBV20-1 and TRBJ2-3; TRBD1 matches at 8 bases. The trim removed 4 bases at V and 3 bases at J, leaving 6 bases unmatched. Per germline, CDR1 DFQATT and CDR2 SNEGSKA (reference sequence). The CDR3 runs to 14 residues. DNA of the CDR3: TGCAGTGCTAACTCCCGGACAGGGACAGATACGCAGTATTTT. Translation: CSANSRTGTDTQYF.

The CDR3 reads CSAGPEANYGYTF. The CDR3 DNA sequence: TGCAGCGCAGGACCGGAGGCAAACTATGGCTACACCTTC. This rearrangement joins TRBV29-1 to TRBJ1-2; D is unclear. Trimming took 7 bases from V and 2 from J, leaving 14 bases between them. CDR3 length: 13 amino acids. CDR1 SQVTM and CDR2 ANQGSEA come from the germline V gene. Using reference TRBV29-1 and TRBJ1-2 for the parts outside the CDR3, the full variable domain is SAVISQKPSRDICQRGTSLTIQCQVDSQVTMMFWYRQQPGQSLTLIATANQGSEATYESGFVIDKFPISRPNLTFSTLTVSNMSPEDSSIYLCSAGPEANYGYTFGSGTRLTVV.

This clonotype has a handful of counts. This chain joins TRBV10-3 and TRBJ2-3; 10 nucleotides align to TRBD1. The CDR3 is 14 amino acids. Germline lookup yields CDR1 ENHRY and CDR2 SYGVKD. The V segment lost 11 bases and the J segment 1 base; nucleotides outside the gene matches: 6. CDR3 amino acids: CAVSGTGGTDTQYF. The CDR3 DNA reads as TGTGCCGTCTCCGGGACAGGGGGCACAGATACGCAGTATTTT.

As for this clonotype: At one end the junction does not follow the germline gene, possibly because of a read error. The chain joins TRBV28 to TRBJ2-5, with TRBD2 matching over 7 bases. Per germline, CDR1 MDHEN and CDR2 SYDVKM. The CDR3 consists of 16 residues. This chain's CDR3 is CATSKLLIAGQETQYF. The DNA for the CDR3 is TGTGCCACCAGTAAATTATTGATAGCGGGCCAAGAGACCCAGTACTTC. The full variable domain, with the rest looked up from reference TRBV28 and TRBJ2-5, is DVKVTQSSRYLVKRTGEKVFLECVQDMDHENMFWYRQDPGLGLRLIYFSYDVKMKEKGDIPEGYSVSREKKERFSLILESASTNQTSMYLCATSKLLIAGQETQYFGPGTRLLVL.

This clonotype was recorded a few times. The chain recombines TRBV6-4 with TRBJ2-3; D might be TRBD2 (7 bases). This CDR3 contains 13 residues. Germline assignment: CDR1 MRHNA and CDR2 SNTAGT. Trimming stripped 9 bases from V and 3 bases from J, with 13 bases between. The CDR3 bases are TGTGCCAGAGGGGGGGTAGGAACAGATACGCAGTATTTT. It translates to CARGGVGTDTQYF.

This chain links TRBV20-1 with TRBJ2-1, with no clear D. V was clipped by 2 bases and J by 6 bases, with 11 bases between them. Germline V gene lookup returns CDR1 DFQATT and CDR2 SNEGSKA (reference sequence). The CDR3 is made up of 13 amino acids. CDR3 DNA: TGCAGTGCTAGAAAAGGTGTAACCAATGAGCAGTTCTTC. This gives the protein CSARKGVTNEQFF.

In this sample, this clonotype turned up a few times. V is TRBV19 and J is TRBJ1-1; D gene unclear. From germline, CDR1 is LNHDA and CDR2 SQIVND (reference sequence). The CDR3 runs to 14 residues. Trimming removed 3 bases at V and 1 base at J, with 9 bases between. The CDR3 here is CASSIAWGNTEAFF. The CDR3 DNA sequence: TGTGCCAGTAGTATTGCGTGGGGGAACACTGAAGCTTTCTTT.

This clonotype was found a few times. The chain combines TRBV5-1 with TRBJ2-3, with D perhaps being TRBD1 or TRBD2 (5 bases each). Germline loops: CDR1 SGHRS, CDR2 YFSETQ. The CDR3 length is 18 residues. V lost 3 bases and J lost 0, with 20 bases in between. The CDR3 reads CASSSTGTSRVSTDTQYF. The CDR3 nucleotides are TGCGCCAGCAGCTCAACTGGGACCTCTCGTGTTAGCACAGATACGCAGTATTTT. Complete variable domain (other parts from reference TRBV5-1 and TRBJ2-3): KAGVTQTPRYLIKTRGQQVTLSCSPISGHRSVSWYQQTPGQGLQFLFEYFSETQRNKGNFPGRFSGRQFSNSRSEMNVSTLELGDSALYLCASSSTGTSRVSTDTQYFGPGTRLTVL.

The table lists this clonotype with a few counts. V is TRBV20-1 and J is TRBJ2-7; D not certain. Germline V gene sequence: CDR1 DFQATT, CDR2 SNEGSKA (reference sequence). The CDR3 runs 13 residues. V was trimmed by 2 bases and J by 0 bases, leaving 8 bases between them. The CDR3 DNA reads TGCAGTGCTAGATTTCCCAGCTCCTACGAGCAGTACTTC. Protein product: CSARFPSSYEQYF.

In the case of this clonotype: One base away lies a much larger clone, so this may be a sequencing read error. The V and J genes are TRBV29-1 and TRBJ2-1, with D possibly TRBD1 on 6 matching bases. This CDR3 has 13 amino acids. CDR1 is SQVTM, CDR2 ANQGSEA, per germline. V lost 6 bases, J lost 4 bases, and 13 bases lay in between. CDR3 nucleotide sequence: TGCAGCGTGGGACACTCCTTGTACAATGAGCAGTTCTTC. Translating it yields CSVGHSLYNEQFF.

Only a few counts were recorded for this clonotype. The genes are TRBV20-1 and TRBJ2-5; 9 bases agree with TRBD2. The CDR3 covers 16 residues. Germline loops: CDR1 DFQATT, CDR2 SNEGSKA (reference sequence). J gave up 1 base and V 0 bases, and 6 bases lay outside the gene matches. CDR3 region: CSARDPSGKTQETQYF. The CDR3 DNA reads TGCAGTGCTAGAGATCCTAGCGGGAAGACCCAAGAGACCCAGTACTTC.

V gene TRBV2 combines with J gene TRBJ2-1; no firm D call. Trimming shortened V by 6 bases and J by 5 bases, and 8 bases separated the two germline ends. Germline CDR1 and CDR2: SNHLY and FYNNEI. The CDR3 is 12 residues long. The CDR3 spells CASRPRNNEQFF. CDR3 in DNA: TGTGCCAGCAGACCCAGAAACAATGAGCAGTTCTTC.

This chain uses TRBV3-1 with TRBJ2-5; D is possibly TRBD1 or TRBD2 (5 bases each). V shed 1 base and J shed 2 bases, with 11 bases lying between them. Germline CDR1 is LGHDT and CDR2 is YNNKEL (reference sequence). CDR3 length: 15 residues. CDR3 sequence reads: CASSQGPGRQETQYF. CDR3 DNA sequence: TGTGCCAGCAGCCAAGGGCCGGGGCGACAAGAGACCCAGTACTTC.

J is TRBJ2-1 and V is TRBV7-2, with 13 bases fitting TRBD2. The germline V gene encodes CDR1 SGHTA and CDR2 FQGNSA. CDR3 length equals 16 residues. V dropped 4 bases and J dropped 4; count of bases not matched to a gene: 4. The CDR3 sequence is CASSSLAGGPYNEQFF. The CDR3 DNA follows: TGTGCCAGCAGCTCACTAGCGGGGGGGCCATACAATGAGCAGTTCTTC.

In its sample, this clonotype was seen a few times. CDR3 bases: TGTGCCAGCAGGGACTTGGGCAGGGAAGTCCAAGAGACCCAGTACTTC. Amino acids: CASRDLGREVQETQYF. The chain recombines TRBV6-1 with TRBJ2-5; D is tentatively TRBD1 or TRBD2 (5 bases each). The CDR3 is 16 amino acids. Trimming left V 6 bases short and J 1 base short, with 18 bases between. Germline values: CDR1 MNHNS, CDR2 SASEGT.

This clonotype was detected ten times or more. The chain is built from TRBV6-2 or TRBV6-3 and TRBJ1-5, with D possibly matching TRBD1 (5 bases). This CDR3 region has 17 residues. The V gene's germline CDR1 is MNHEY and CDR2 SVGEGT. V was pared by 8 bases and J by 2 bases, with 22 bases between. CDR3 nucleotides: TGTGCCAGCCGTCGAGGACATTTCCCTGCGGGCAATCAGCCCCAGCATTTT. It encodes CASRRGHFPAGNQPQHF.

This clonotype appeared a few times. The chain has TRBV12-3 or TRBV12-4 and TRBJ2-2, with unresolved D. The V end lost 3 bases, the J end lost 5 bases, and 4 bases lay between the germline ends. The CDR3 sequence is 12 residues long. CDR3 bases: TGTGCCAGCAGTTTCCCAACCGGGGAGCTGTTTTTT. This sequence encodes CASSFPTGELFF.

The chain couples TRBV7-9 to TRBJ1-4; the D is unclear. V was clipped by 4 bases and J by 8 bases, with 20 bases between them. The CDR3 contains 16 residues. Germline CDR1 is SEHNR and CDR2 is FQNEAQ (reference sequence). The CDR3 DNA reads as TGTGCCAGCAGCTCCGCGGGCCAAATATCTTACGAAAAACTGTTTTTT. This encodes CASSSAGQISYEKLFF. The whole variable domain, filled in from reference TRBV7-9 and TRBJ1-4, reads DTGVSQNPRHKITKRGQNVTFRCDPISEHNRLYWYRQTLGQGPEFLTYFQNEAQLEKSRLLSDRFSAERPKGSFSTLEIQRTEQGDSAMYLCASSSAGQISYEKLFFGSGTQLSVL.

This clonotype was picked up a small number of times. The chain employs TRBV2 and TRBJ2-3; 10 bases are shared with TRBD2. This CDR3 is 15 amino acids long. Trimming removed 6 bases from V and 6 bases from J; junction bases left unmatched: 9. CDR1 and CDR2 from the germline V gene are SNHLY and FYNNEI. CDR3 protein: CASRAIAGGPDTQYF. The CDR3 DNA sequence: TGTGCCAGCAGAGCAATAGCGGGGGGCCCGGATACGCAGTATTTT. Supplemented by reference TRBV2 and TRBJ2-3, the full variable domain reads EPEVTQTPSHQVTQMGQEVILRCVPISNHLYFYWYRQILGQKVEFLVSFYNNEISEKSEIFDDQFSVERPDGSNFTLKIRSTKLEDSAMYFCASRAIAGGPDTQYFGPGTRLTVL.

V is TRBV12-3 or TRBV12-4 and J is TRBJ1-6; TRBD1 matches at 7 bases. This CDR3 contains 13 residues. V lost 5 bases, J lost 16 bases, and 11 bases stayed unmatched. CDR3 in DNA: TGTGCCAGCAGTATCACGACAGGGTCTTTGCTCCACTTT. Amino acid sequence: CASSITTGSLLHF.

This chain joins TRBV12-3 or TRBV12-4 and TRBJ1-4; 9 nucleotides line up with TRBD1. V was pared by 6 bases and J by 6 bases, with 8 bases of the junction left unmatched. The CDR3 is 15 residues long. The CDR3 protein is CASSHSTGGHEKLFF. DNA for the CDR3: TGTGCCAGCAGCCATTCGACAGGGGGGCATGAAAAACTGTTTTTT.

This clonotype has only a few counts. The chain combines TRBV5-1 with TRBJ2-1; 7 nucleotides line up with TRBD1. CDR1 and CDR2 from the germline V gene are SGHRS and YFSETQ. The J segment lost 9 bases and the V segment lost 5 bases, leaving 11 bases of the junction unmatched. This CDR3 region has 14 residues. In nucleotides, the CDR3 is TGCGCCAGCAGTGGTAAGGGGGCAGAGGGTGAGCAGTTCTTC. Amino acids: CASSGKGAEGEQFF.